This is a list of T cell receptor beta chains from one sample in a study of beta chain features in type 1 diabetes. Some clones are missing from TCRdb's copy, which holds only in-frame ones; the method was immunoSEQ multiplex PCR. The sample lists around 500,000 clones, around 10% occurring once. The sequencing sample was made of naive CD4+ T cells from blood. These TCRs come from a woman aged 18-29 years in good health. The CDR3 runs from the conserved cysteine through the conserved F or W. A D gene is named only where the DNA matches it firmly. Clone sizes are given selectively: once, few, many, or a class where the clone is expanded.

V gene	clone size	D gene	J gene	CDR3 DNA	CDR3 protein
TRBV5-1	NA	NA	TRBJ2-1	TGCGCCAGCAGCTTGGAAGGGAAGCAGTTCTTC	CASSLEGKQFF
TRBV29-1	few	TRBD2	TRBJ2-2	TGCAGCGCGGGACTAGCGGATACTTCGAACACCGGGGAGCTGTTTTTT	CSAGLADTSNTGELFF
TRBV30	few	NA	TRBJ1-6	TGTGCCTGGGGTTCACCCCTCCACTTT	CAWGSPLHF
TRBV7-2	NA	TRBD2	TRBJ2-5	TGTGCCAGCAGCTTAGGAGGCGGGAGGGTGGAGACCCAGTACTTC	CASSLGGGRVETQYF
TRBV7-9	NA	NA	TRBJ2-3	TGTGCCAGCAGCACGGTCATTAGGGGAAGGGGCCGAGATACGCAGTATTTT	CASSTVIRGRGRDTQYF
TRBV2	NA	NA	TRBJ2-3	TGTGCCAGTGAAAACCAGGAGATAAGCACAGATACGCAGTATTTT	CASENQEISTDTQYF
TRBV5-4	few	NA	TRBJ2-7	TGTGCCAGCAGCTCGGACAGCTTGTCGTACGAGCAGTACTTC	CASSSDSLSYEQYF
TRBV7-9	NA	TRBD1	TRBJ1-1	TGTGCCAGCAGTCCCAAGGGACAGACAGAAGCTTTCTTT	CASSPKGQTEAFF
TRBV11-2	NA	NA	TRBJ2-1	TGTGCCAGCAGCGGACGACAAAGGTACAATGAGCAGTTCTTC	CASSGRQRYNEQFF
TRBV28	few	NA	TRBJ2-5	TGTGCCAGCGGGAACAGTCCACAAGAGACCCAGTACTTC	CASGNSPQETQYF
TRBV29-1	NA	NA	TRBJ2-1	TGCAGCGTTGAAAGCCGCCAGGGGTCCTACAATGAGCAGTTCTTC	CSVESRQGSYNEQFF
TRBV28	few	TRBD1	TRBJ2-7	TGTGCCAGCACTTCTCCGGGACAGGGTTCCGACGAGCAGTACTTC	CASTSPGQGSDEQYF
TRBV7-2	few	NA	TRBJ1-6	TGTGCCAGCAGCCTTGTACGGAATAATTCACCCCTCCACTTT	CASSLVRNNSPLHF
TRBV5-6	once	NA	TRBJ2-1	TGTGCCAGCAGCTTTGGGAATGAGCAGTTCTTC	CASSFGNEQFF
TRBV6-6	NA	NA	TRBJ2-2	TGTGCCAGCAGTTACTATGGCACCGGGGAGCTGTTTTTT	CASSYYGTGELFF
TRBV7-9	few	NA	TRBJ2-4	TGTGCCAGCAGCCGCACGGGACTGTTGGGAGACGGGAACATTCAGTACTTC	CASSRTGLLGDGNIQYF
TRBV11-2	NA	NA	TRBJ2-3	TGTGCCAGCAGCTTATCTCCCCTAAGTGGCGATACGCAGTATTTT	CASSLSPLSGDTQYF
TRBV5-6	NA	TRBD1	TRBJ2-5	TGTGCCAGCAGTAGAAAGACAGGGGTTGGAGAGACCCAGTACTTC	CASSRKTGVGETQYF
TRBV7-9	few	NA	TRBJ2-1	TGTGCCAGCAGCAAGAGCGACATCAATGAGCAGTTCTTC	CASSKSDINEQFF
TRBV19	NA	NA	TRBJ2-5	TGTGCCAGCTCCGGGACCACCGGGGCGACCCAGTACTTC	CASSGTTGATQYF
TRBV5-4	NA	NA	TRBJ2-1	TGTGCCATCCTACTAAGCTACAATGAGCAGTTCTTC	CAILLSYNEQFF
TRBV7-9	NA	TRBD1	TRBJ1-2	TGTGCCAGCAGCTTAGGGACAGGAGGTGGCTACACCTTC	CASSLGTGGGYTF
TRBV2	NA	NA	TRBJ2-7	TGTGCCAGCAGGAACTCCTACGAGCAGTACTTC	CASRNSYEQYF
TRBV7-2	few	NA	TRBJ2-7	TGTGCCAGCAGCTTATCTCCAGGAATATACGAGCAGTACTTC	CASSLSPGIYEQYF
TRBV7-2	NA	NA	TRBJ2-3	TGTGCCAGCAGCTCCTATCGGGATACGCAGTATTTT	CASSSYRDTQYF
TRBV20-1	NA	NA	TRBJ1-2	TGCAGTGCCAGCCGTTCTTATGGCTACACCTTC	CSASRSYGYTF
TRBV7-3	once	NA	TRBJ1-6	TGTGCCAGCAGCTTAACCGGGGGCGCGGATTCACCCCTCCACTTT	CASSLTGGADSPLHF
TRBV5-4	few	TRBD2	TRBJ2-5	TGTGCCAGCAGCTTGAAACTAGCGGGGGGAGAGACCCAGTACTTC	CASSLKLAGGETQYF
TRBV14	once	NA	TRBJ2-1	TGTGCCAGCAGCCAAGAATATGGGAAGCCGAGATACAATGAGCAGTTCTTC	CASSQEYGKPRYNEQFF
TRBV5-1	few	TRBD2	TRBJ2-1	TGCGCCAGCAGCTTGGTTAGCGGGGTCTACAATGAGCAGTTCTTC	CASSLVSGVYNEQFF
TRBV29-1	few	NA	TRBJ1-1	TGCAGCGTTGTTCCTAGGAACACTGAAGCTTTCTTT	CSVVPRNTEAFF
TRBV19	few	TRBD2	TRBJ2-1	TGTGCCAGTAGTATCCCCTTAGCGGGCCTTTTCTACAATGAGCAGTTCTTC	CASSIPLAGLFYNEQFF
TRBV6-5	few	NA	TRBJ2-5	TGTGCCAGCAGTTACTGGGGGCAGGAGACCCAGTACTTC	CASSYWGQETQYF
TRBV30	NA	NA	TRBJ2-7	TGTGCCTGGGGGCTCCGGTCCTACGAGCAGTACTTC	CAWGLRSYEQYF
TRBV11-2	few	TRBD2	TRBJ2-4	TGTGCCAGCAGCTTAGTAGGCGGGAGGGCCGGAAACATTCAGTACTTC	CASSLVGGRAGNIQYF
TRBV18	few	TRBD1	TRBJ1-2	TGTGCCAGCTCACCGGGACAGGGGAGCACCTTC	CASSPGQGSTF
TRBV7-6	few	TRBD2	TRBJ2-1	TGTGCCAGCAGCTCATGGACTAGAAGGGGCTCCTACAATGAGCAGTTCTTC	CASSSWTRRGSYNEQFF
TRBV7-8	few	NA	TRBJ2-4	TGTGCCAGCAGCCCTGGGACTCTAGCCAAAAACATTCAGTACTTC	CASSPGTLAKNIQYF
TRBV29-1	NA	TRBD1	TRBJ1-2	TGCAGCGTACGGGACAGGGGGAACTATGGCTACACCTTC	CSVRDRGNYGYTF
TRBV11-2	NA	NA	TRBJ2-1	TGTGCCAGCAGCTTAGGGAGGTACAATGAGCAGTTCTTC	CASSLGRYNEQFF
TRBV11-3	few	NA	TRBJ2-5	TGTGCCAGCAGTAGGGACGGGGAGACCCAGTACTTC	CASSRDGETQYF
TRBV20-1	few	NA	TRBJ1-3	TGCAGTGGGGGGGCTGGAAACACCATATATTTT	CSGGAGNTIYF
TRBV4-1	NA	TRBD1	TRBJ1-2	TGCGCCAGCAGCCGGACAGGGAATGGCTACACCTTC	CASSRTGNGYTF
TRBV7-2	few	NA	TRBJ2-3	TGTGCCAGCAGCTCCCACTATGCAGATACGCAGTATTTT	CASSSHYADTQYF
TRBV9	NA	NA	TRBJ2-5	TGTGCCAGCAGCGTGGGAATAGAAGAGACCCAGTACTTC	CASSVGIEETQYF